This TCR beta chain was documented in a study of blood T cell repertoires in COVID-19. TCRdb's copy holds only in-frame clones and misses some; the assay was immunoSEQ multiplex PCR. Of 210,000 or so clones listed, 83% are singletons. Germline CDR1 is LGHNA and CDR2 is YSLEER. This CDR3 has 16 amino acids. V dropped 0 bases and J dropped 2; count of bases not matched to a gene: 5. The chain employs TRBV4-3 and TRBJ2-3, with 7 nucleotides matching TRBD2. Sequencing used peripheral blood. The TCR comes from a woman in her 30s with COVID-19, enrolled during active disease. Here the CDR3 DNA reads TGCGCCAGCAGCCAAGACGGGCGGGGGACCACAGATACGCAGTATTTT. Translation: CASSQDGRGTTDTQYF.